One T cell receptor beta chain is described in this entry. What it binds is not known. The data were taken from a study of T cells expressing NK-cell markers. Findings and caveats of the study: NKG2C+ dominant clonotype frequencies in 6 or 7 donors were about 1.0-8% of CD8+ T cells.

TCRdb re-called the 5' RACE reads and gives one entry per CDR3 protein, without DNA. Seen in this sample are 90,000 to 130,000 distinct CDR3 sequences; the ten most common clones hold approximately 17%. In germline, CDR1 is MNHEY, CDR2 SVGAGI. CDR3 length: 15 amino acids. The chain couples TRBV6-5 to TRBJ1-1; the TCRdb D gene call, TRBD1, has no DNA to confirm it. Sequencing was done on a sample of blood T cells: a sorted CD56 or NKG2C T cell subset, CD4+ or CD8+ T cells, or bulk PBMC T cells (not recorded which). This clonotype was obtained from a woman between 18 and 70 years old in good health. The CDR3 protein is CASSYSGGWVNEAFF.